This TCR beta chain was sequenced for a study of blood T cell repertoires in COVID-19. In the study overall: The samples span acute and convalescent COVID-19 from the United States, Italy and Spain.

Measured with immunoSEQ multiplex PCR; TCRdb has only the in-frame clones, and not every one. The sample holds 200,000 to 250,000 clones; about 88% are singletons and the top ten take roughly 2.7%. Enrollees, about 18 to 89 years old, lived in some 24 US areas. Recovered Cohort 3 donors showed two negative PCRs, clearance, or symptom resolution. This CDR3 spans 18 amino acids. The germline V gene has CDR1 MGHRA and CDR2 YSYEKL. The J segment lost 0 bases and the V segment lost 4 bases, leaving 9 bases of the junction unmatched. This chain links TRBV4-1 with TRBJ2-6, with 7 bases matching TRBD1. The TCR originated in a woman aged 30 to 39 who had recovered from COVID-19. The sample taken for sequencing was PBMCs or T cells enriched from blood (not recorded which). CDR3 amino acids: CASSLRTGPLSGANVLTF. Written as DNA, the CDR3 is TGCGCCAGCAGCCTCCGGACAGGCCCCCTCTCTGGGGCCAACGTCCTGACTTTC.